Detailed here is one TCR beta chain. V was clipped by 4 bases and J by 3 bases, with 22 bases between them. The germline CDR1 and CDR2 sequences are KGHDR and SFDVKD. The CDR3 has 18 residues. As processed by the authors: Scientists estimated how many nucleated cells there were by amplifying reference gene primers. This table comes from immunoSEQ multiplex PCR, and its TCRdb copy is limited to in-frame clones, with some not included. For V, J and clone size, that table is used; D and trimming come from the DNA. The sample records a few hundred thousand clones, 80% to 90% being singletons. The data were obtained in a study of blood T cell repertoires in COVID-19. Overall study context: Both acute and convalescent COVID-19 samples were obtained from the United States, Italy and Spain. T cells, B-cell-depleted T cells, or PBMCs provided the cDNA or gDNA that served as material.

Enrolled during active infection, Seattle patients were then followed longitudinally. The source of this sequence is a woman in her thirties with COVID-19, enrolled during active disease. The V call is TRBV24-1, the J call TRBJ2-3; D is possibly TRBD1 (5 bases). Specimen: peripheral blood. The CDR3 sequence is CATSDPNGHRPLTDTQYF. The CDR3 DNA follows: TGTGCCACCAGTGACCCCAATGGACACCGACCACTTACAGATACGCAGTATTTT.